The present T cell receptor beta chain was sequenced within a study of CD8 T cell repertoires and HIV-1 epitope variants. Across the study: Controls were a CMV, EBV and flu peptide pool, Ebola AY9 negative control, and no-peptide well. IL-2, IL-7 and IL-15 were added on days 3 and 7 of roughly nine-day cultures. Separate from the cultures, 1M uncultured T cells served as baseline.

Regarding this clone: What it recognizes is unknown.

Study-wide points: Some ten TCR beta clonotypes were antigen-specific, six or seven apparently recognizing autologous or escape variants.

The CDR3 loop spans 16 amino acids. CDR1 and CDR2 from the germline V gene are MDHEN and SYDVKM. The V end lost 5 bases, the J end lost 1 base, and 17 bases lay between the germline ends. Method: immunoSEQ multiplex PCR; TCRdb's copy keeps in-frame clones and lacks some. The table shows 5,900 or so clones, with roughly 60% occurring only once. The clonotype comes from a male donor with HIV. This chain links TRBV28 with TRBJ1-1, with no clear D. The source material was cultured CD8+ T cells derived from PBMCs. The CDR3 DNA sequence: TGTGCCAGCAGTCCCTCAACGGAGTATAAGAACACTGAAGCTTTCTTT. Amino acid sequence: CASSPSTEYKNTEAFF.